A selection of T cell receptor beta chains follows, all from one sample in a study of T cell changes during pregnancy in multiple sclerosis. Clones were sequenced by immunoSEQ multiplex PCR, and TCRdb holds only the in-frame ones, with some missing. The repertoire holds 80,000 or so clones, with about 91% as singletons. The sequenced sample was peripheral blood, obtained before pregnancy. These receptors were obtained from a female donor with multiple sclerosis, enrolled in a pregnancy study. Both conserved end residues are part of each CDR3. The D gene is left open where the match is weak. Where a row states a size, it is once, few, many or the class of an expanded clone; other rows omit it.

.	TRBV7-9	TRBJ1-1	15	.	CASSLAPGLNTEAFF	TGTGCCAGCAGCTTAGCGCCAGGTCTGAACACTGAAGCTTTCTTT
once	TRBV5-1	TRBJ1-1	16	.	CASSLGTVGRGTEAFF	TGCGCCAGCAGCTTGGGGACAGTGGGGCGGGGGACTGAAGCTTTCTTT
.	TRBV19	TRBJ1-1	13	TRBD1	CASSYRGNTEAFF	TGTGCCAGTAGTTACAGGGGGAACACTGAAGCTTTCTTT
.	TRBV28	TRBJ1-1	15	TRBD1	CASSSKGQGSTEAFF	TGTGCCAGCAGTTCGAAGGGACAGGGTAGCACTGAAGCTTTCTTT
.	TRBV27	TRBJ2-4	15	TRBD2	CASSLVAGGPGIQYF	TGTGCCAGCAGTTTGGTAGCGGGGGGGCCAGGCATTCAGTACTTC
.	TRBV14	TRBJ2-1	16	.	CASSQGGTYYYDEQFF	TGTGCCAGCAGCCAAGGTGGGACATATTATTATGATGAGCAGTTCTTC
.	TRBV4-1	TRBJ2-7	15	TRBD1	CASSHDQTGGDEQYF	TGCGCCAGCAGCCATGATCAGACAGGGGGGGACGAGCAGTACTTC
.	TRBV7-9	TRBJ2-1	13	TRBD2	CASSLGGGNEQFF	TGTGCCAGCAGCTTAGGGGGGGGCAATGAGCAGTTCTTC
.	TRBV5-1	TRBJ2-3	15	TRBD2	CASSLGYSGVDTQYF	TGCGCCAGCAGCTTAGGTTATAGCGGGGTGGATACGCAGTATTTT
.	TRBV14	TRBJ2-7	14	.	CASSHNPLGSEQYF	TGTGCCAGCAGCCATAACCCCCTCGGGTCCGAGCAGTACTTC
.	TRBV18	TRBJ2-2	16	TRBD1	CASSPNRGRDTGELFF	TGTGCCAGCTCACCGAACAGGGGGCGCGACACCGGGGAGCTGTTTTTT
.	TRBV18	TRBJ1-2	16	TRBD1	CASSPRDRLFNYGYTF	TGTGCCAGCTCACCACGGGACAGGCTATTTAACTATGGCTACACCTTC
.	TRBV6-5	TRBJ2-2	13	.	CASSYAEAGELFF	TGTGCCAGCAGTTACGCAGAAGCCGGGGAGCTGTTTTTT
.	TRBV5-6	TRBJ2-1	15	.	CASSFGQNSYNEQFF	TGTGCCAGCAGCTTTGGACAGAACTCCTACAATGAGCAGTTCTTC
.	TRBV9	TRBJ1-6	15	TRBD1	CASSALDRGGSPLHF	TGTGCCAGCAGCGCCCTAGACAGGGGAGGTTCACCCCTCCACTTT
.	TRBV10-2	TRBJ1-2	13	.	CASALAGVSGYTF	TGCGCCAGCGCATTAGCAGGGGTGAGCGGCTACACCTTC
.	TRBV14	TRBJ1-6	15	TRBD1	CASSRLTGGMSPLHF	TGTGCCAGCAGCCGCCTGACAGGGGGCATGTCACCCCTCCACTTT
.	TRBV20-1	TRBJ2-7	11	.	CSAIQGFEQYF	TGCAGTGCTATCCAGGGTTTCGAGCAGTACTTC
.	TRBV5-1	TRBJ1-1	14	.	CASSLEISNTEAFF	TGCGCCAGCAGCTTGGAAATCTCTAACACTGAAGCTTTCTTT
.	TRBV11-3	TRBJ2-2	14	.	CASRRDRTTGELFF	TGTGCCAGCAGGCGGGACAGAACCACCGGGGAGCTGTTTTTT
.	TRBV7-9	TRBJ1-4	18	TRBD1	CASSPRPTGAATNEKLFF	TGTGCCAGCAGCCCCCGCCCGACAGGGGCGGCAACTAATGAAAAACTGTTTTTT
.	TRBV4-2	TRBJ2-5	13	.	CASSQDQSETQYF	TGTGCCAGCAGCCAAGATCAGTCAGAGACCCAGTACTTC
.	TRBV13	TRBJ2-4	15	.	CASSPRAGGRNIQYF	TGTGCCAGCAGCCCCCGGGCAGGGGGGCGAAACATTCAGTACTTC